The rows below give T cell receptor beta chains drawn from one sample of a study of T cell responses to AZD1222 COVID-19 vaccine. Assay used: immunoSEQ multiplex PCR; TCRdb lists only in-frame clones, some missing. Found here are 150,000 to 200,000 clones, around 93% of them singletons; the top ten hold about 9.3%. Sequencing used peripheral blood, obtained on day 0 of AZD1222 vaccination. These receptors were collected from an adult in good health. The CDR3 runs from the conserved cysteine through the conserved F or W. A D gene is named only where the DNA matches it firmly. A clone size is listed for some rows: how often the clone was seen (once, few, many), or a class if it is expanded.

V gene: TRBV6-5; J gene: TRBJ2-7; clone size: NA; D gene: TRBD1; CDR3 DNA: TGTGCCAGCAGGCAACCGGGACAGAACTACGAGCAGTACTTC; CDR3 protein: CASRQPGQNYEQYF
V gene: TRBV6-8; J gene: TRBJ1-1; clone size: once; D gene: TRBD1; CDR3 DNA: TGTGCCAGCAGTTATGGGGCCAACAGGGGGCCCCGGGGCACTGAAGCTTTCTTT; CDR3 protein: CASSYGANRGPRGTEAFF
V gene: TRBV2; J gene: TRBJ1-1; clone size: once; D gene: NA; CDR3 DNA: TGTGCCAGCAGTATGGGAATAGGGGCTTTCTTT; CDR3 protein: CASSMGIGAFF
V gene: TRBV12-5; J gene: TRBJ1-4; clone size: NA; D gene: NA; CDR3 DNA: TGTGCTAGTGTGAATTTGGGCGCAACTAATGAAAAACTGTTTTTT; CDR3 protein: CASVNLGATNEKLFF
V gene: TRBV5-1; J gene: TRBJ2-1; clone size: few; D gene: TRBD1; CDR3 DNA: TGCGCCAGCAGCTCGCCTGACAGGGGCGGATACAATGAGCAGTTCTTC; CDR3 protein: CASSSPDRGGYNEQFF
V gene: TRBV18; J gene: TRBJ2-1; clone size: NA; D gene: TRBD2; CDR3 DNA: TGTGCCAGCTCGCCTACTACGGGACTAGCGGAGCAGTTCTTC; CDR3 protein: CASSPTTGLAEQFF
V gene: TRBV6-5; J gene: TRBJ2-5; clone size: NA; D gene: NA; CDR3 DNA: TGTGCCAGCACCACAGGGAGTAAGACCCAGTACTTC; CDR3 protein: CASTTGSKTQYF
V gene: TRBV3-1/TRBV3-2; J gene: TRBJ2-2; clone size: NA; D gene: NA; CDR3 DNA: TGTGCCAGCAGCCAAGTCGGGACTGGCAGCGGGGAGCTGTTTTTT; CDR3 protein: CASSQVGTGSGELFF
V gene: TRBV6-2/TRBV6-3; J gene: TRBJ2-7; clone size: NA; D gene: NA; CDR3 DNA: TGTGCCAGCAGTTACCCCCAGGAGCAGTACTTC; CDR3 protein: CASSYPQEQYF
V gene: TRBV7-3; J gene: TRBJ2-1; clone size: once; D gene: TRBD2; CDR3 DNA: TGTGCCAGCAGCTTCGAGCGGGAGTATGGTGATGAGCAGTTCTTC; CDR3 protein: CASSFEREYGDEQFF
V gene: TRBV13; J gene: TRBJ2-1; clone size: NA; D gene: NA; CDR3 DNA: TGTGCCAGCAGCTTGCAGGTCCCTCGGGAGCAGTTCTTC; CDR3 protein: CASSLQVPREQFF
V gene: TRBV11-2; J gene: TRBJ2-1; clone size: NA; D gene: NA; CDR3 DNA: TGTGCCAGCAGCTTAGGAAGGGCTAGCGCCTCGTATCACAATGAGCAGTTCTTC; CDR3 protein: CASSLGRASASYHNEQFF
V gene: TRBV6-4; J gene: TRBJ2-3; clone size: NA; D gene: TRBD1; CDR3 DNA: TGTGCCAGCAGTGTCGGACAGGGCACAGATACGCAGTATTTT; CDR3 protein: CASSVGQGTDTQYF
V gene: TRBV19; J gene: TRBJ2-6; clone size: NA; D gene: NA; CDR3 DNA: TGTGCCAGTAGTATGTCCGGGACCGGAACCTCTGGGGCCAACGTCCTGACTTTC; CDR3 protein: CASSMSGTGTSGANVLTF
V gene: TRBV11-2; J gene: TRBJ1-1; clone size: few; D gene: TRBD1; CDR3 DNA: TGTGCCAGCAGCTTAGAACAGGGGCATTCTGAAGCTTTCTTT; CDR3 protein: CASSLEQGHSEAFF
V gene: TRBV5-4; J gene: TRBJ2-7; clone size: NA; D gene: TRBD2; CDR3 DNA: TGTGCCAGCAGCACTAGGACTAGCGGGACCTACGAGCAGTACTTC; CDR3 protein: CASSTRTSGTYEQYF